This TCR beta chain was identified in a study of T-cell memory formation after mild COVID-19. Overall study context: Largely donor-specific sequence clusters came from a couple of donors.

Researchers used 5'RACE with constant-segment primers to make TCR alpha and TCR beta cDNA libraries that carry sample barcodes and UMIs. A single record per CDR3 protein comes from TCRdb applying MiXCR to the 5' RACE reads. Here the sample spans roughly 610,000 distinct CDR3 sequences, 17% being singletons. Comments on this clonotype: Its matching antigen is unknown.

Study conclusions and caveats: Contracting CD4+ clones lay largely in CM and EM, with CD8+ ones residing in EMRA. Detection of some responders pre-infection suggested pre-existing cross-reactive memory T cells participated.

V dropped 8 bases and J dropped 5 bases, with 19 bases sitting between them. The germline V gene encodes CDR1 MDHEN and CDR2 SYDVKM. The CDR3 has 14 residues. The sequence came from an adult woman who had mild COVID-19 (a few samples of this study predate the infection). Cell type and time point are not known. The V gene is TRBV28, the J gene TRBJ2-7; D is undetermined. The sequenced material came from PBMCs or a T cell subset sorted from them (not recorded which). The CDR3 DNA is TGTGCCAGCTGGCTTGAAGACCGCCGGGACGAGCAGTACTTC. This gives the protein CASWLEDRRDEQYF. The variable domain in full, completed from reference TRBV28 and TRBJ2-7, reads DVKVTQSSRYLVKRTGEKVFLECVQDMDHENMFWYRQDPGLGLRLIYFSYDVKMKEKGDIPEGYSVSREKKERFSLILESASTNQTSMYLCASWLEDRRDEQYFGPGTRLTVT.